The T cell receptor (beta chain) under discussion was sequenced for a study of shared clonotypes between healthy human individuals. Study-wide context: Serving as donors were two women and three men, whose ages spanned 18 to 49.

Points on this clone: What it binds is not known.

This CDR3 has 15 amino acids. Trimming left V 6 bases short and J 3 bases short, with 18 bases between. CDR1 is MNHEY and CDR2 is SVGAGI in the germline V gene. TCRdb keeps only in-frame clones here, not all; method: immunoSEQ multiplex PCR. The repertoire includes about a million clones, 60% to 85% of them detected once, and approximately 0.9% sits in the top ten. Study-wide points: Generation probability values for non-shared clonotypes were lower than those for clonotypes shared by all four donors.

Material for sequencing was memory CD4+ T cells from PBMCs. The sample's subset: CD45RA-negative fraction. The gene calls are TRBV6-5 and TRBJ2-7; unclear D gene. This receptor was taken from a man aged 18 to 30 in good health. Some clones in this sample may be carry-over from other donors' samples. This CDR3 is CASSQALSLSYEQYF. For the CDR3, the DNA is TGTGCCAGCAGCCAGGCTCTCAGCCTGAGCTACGAGCAGTACTTC.